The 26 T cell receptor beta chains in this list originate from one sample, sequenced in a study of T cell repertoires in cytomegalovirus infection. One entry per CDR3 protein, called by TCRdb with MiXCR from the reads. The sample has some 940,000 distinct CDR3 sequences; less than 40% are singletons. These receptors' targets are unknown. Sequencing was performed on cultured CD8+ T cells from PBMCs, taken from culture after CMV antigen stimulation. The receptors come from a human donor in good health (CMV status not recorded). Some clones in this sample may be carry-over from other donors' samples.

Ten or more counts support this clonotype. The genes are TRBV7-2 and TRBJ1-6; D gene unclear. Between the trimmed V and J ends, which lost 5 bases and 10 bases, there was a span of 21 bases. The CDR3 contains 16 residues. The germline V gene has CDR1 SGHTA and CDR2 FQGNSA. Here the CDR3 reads CASSPQRTQTGSPLHF. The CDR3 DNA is TGTGCCAGCAGCCCCCAGAGAACCCAGACCGGGTCACCCCTCCACTTT.

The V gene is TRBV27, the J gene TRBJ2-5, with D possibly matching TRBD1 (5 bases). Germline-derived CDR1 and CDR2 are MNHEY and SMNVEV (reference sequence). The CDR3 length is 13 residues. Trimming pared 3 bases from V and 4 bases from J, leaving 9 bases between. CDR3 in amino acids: CASSLTASETQYF. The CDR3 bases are TGTGCCAGCAGTTTGACAGCCTCAGAGACCCAGTACTTC.

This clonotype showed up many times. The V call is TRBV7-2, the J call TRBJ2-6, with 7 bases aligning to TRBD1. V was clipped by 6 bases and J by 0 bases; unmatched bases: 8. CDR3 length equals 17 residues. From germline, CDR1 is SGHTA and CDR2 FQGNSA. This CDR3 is CASRPDRVSSGANVLTF. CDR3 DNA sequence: TGTGCCAGCAGACCTGACAGGGTATCCTCTGGGGCCAACGTCCTGACTTTC.

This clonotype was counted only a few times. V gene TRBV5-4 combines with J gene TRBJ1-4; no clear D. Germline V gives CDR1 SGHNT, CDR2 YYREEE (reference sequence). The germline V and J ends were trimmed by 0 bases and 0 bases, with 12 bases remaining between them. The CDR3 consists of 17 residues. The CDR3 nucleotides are TGTGCCAGCAGCTTGGACAGCCAATCTGCAACTAATGAAAAACTGTTTTTT. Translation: CASSLDSQSATNEKLFF.

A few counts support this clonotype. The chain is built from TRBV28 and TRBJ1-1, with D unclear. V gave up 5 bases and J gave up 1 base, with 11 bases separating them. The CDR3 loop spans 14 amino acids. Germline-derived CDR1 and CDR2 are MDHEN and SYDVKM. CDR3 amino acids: CASSPLHGNTEAFF. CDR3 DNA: TGTGCCAGCAGTCCCCTCCACGGGAACACTGAAGCTTTCTTT.

Written as DNA, the CDR3 is TGTGCCACCAGTGATCCGAGGGGGGGGGGCGAAAATGAGCAGTTCTTC. Translated: CATSDPRGGGENEQFF. This rearrangement joins TRBV24-1 to TRBJ2-1; TRBD2 might be the D (7 bases). The CDR3 spans 16 residues. Trimming took off 3 bases at V and 7 bases at J, with 18 bases between the two ends. The germline V gene has CDR1 KGHDR and CDR2 SFDVKD.

The CDR3 here is CSARTLAGENTGELFF. The DNA of the CDR3 is TGCAGTGCTAGAACTCTAGCGGGGGAGAACACCGGGGAGCTGTTTTTT. V and J are TRBV20-1 and TRBJ2-2; 10 bases agree with TRBD2. V lost 2 bases to trimming and J lost 1 base; unmatched junction nucleotides: 4. CDR3 length equals 16 residues. The V gene's germline CDR1 is DFQATT and CDR2 SNEGSKA (reference sequence).

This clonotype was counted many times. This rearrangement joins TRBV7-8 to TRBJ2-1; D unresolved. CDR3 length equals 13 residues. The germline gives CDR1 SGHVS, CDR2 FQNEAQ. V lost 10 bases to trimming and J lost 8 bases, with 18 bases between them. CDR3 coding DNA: TGTGCCATAACCCCCCTCAGCGACGATGAGCAGTTCTTC. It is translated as CAITPLSDDEQFF.

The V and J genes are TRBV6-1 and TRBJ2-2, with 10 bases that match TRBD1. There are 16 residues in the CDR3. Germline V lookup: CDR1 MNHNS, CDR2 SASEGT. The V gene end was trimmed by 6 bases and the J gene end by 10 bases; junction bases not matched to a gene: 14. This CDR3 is CASRVWGQGPNAELFF. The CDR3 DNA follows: TGTGCCAGCAGAGTGTGGGGACAGGGGCCAAATGCGGAGCTGTTTTTT.

The CDR3 DNA reads TGTGCCAGCAGCCCTCGGGGGGCGGGCAATGAGCAGTTCTTC. Amino acid sequence: CASSPRGAGNEQFF. The J gene is TRBJ2-1, the V gene TRBV14, with a weak D call TRBD2 (7 bases). The CDR3 extends over 14 amino acids. Germline values: CDR1 SGHDN, CDR2 FVKESK. V lost 4 bases to trimming and J lost 6 bases, with 13 bases between them.

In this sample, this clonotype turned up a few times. The CDR3 here is CASSIVGVLMNTEAFF. CDR3 nucleotide sequence: TGTGCCAGTAGTATAGTCGGGGTGTTAATGAACACTGAAGCTTTCTTT. The V gene is TRBV19, the J gene TRBJ1-1; D unclear. This CDR3 has 16 residues. V was trimmed by 1 base and J by 0 bases, leaving 12 bases between them. CDR1 and CDR2 from the germline V gene are LNHDA and SQIVND (reference sequence).

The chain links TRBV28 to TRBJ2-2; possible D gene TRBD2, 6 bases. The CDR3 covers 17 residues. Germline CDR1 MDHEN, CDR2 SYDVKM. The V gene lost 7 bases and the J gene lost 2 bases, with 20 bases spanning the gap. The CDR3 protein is CASTHLVGTGNTGELFF. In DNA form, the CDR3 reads TGTGCCAGCACCCATCTGGTCGGGACTGGCAACACCGGGGAGCTGTTTTTT.

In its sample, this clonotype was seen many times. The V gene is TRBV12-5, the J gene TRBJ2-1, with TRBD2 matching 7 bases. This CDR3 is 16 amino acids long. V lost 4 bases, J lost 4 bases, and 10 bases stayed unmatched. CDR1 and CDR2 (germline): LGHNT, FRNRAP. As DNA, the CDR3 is TGTGCTAGTGGTTCCCCCGGGGGGTTTCCATACAATGAGCAGTTCTTC. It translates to CASGSPGGFPYNEQFF.

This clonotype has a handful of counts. CDR3 bases: TGTGCCAGCAGCTGGGAGGGTCGTAGCACCGGGGAGCTGTTTTTT. Translating gives CASSWEGRSTGELFF. V is TRBV6-2 or TRBV6-3 and J is TRBJ2-2; TRBD2 matches 7 bases. There are 15 residues in the CDR3. V was clipped by 6 bases and J by 4 bases; unmatched bases: 8. Germline lookup yields CDR1 MNHEY and CDR2 SVGEGT.

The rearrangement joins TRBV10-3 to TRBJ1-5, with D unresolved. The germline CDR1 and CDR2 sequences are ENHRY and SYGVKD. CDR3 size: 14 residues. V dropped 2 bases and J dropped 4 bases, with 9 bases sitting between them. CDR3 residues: CAISERGGNQPQHF. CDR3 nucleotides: TGTGCCATCAGTGAGCGCGGCGGGAATCAGCCCCAGCATTTT.

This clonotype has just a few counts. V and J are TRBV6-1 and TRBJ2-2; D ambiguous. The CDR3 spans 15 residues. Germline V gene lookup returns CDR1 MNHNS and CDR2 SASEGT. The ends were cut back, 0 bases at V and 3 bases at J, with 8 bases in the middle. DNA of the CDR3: TGTGCCAGCAGTGAAGCCTTGGCCGACACCGGGGAGCTGTTTTTT. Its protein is CASSEALADTGELFF.

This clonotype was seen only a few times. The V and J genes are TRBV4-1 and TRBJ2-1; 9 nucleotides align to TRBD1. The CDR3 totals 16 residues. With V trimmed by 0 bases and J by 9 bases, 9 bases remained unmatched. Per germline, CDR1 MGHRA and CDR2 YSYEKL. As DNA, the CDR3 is TGCGCCAGCAGCCAAGATGGATGGACAGGGGATTTTGAGCAGTTCTTC. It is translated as CASSQDGWTGDFEQFF.

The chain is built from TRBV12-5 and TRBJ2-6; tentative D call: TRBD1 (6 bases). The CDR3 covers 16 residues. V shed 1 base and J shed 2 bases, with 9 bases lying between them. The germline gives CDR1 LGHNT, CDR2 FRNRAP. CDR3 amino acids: CASGLEQGAGANVLTF. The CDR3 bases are TGTGCTAGTGGTTTGGAACAGGGAGCTGGGGCCAACGTCCTGACTTTC.

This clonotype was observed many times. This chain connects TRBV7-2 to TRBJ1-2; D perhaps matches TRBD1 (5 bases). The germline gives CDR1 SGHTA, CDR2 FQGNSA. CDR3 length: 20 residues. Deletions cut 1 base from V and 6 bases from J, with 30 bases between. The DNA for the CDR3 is TGTGCCAGCAGCTTAGGCTCGCAGCTTATGGTTCGGGGGTTTATCGATGGCTACACCTTC. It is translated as CASSLGSQLMVRGFIDGYTF.

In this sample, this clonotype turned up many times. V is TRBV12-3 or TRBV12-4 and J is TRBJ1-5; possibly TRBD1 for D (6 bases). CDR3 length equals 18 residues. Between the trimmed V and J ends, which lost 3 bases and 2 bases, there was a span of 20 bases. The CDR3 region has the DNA TGTGCCAGCAGTTTCGCCTATCAGGGGCGGGATGGCAATCAGCCCCAGCATTTT. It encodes CASSFAYQGRDGNQPQHF.

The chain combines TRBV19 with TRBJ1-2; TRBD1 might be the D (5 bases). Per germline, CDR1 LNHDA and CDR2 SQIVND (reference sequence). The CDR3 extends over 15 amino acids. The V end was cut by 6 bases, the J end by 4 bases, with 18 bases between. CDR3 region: CASSSGTGSVYGYTF. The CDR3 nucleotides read TGTGCCAGTAGCTCAGGGACGGGATCCGTCTATGGCTACACCTTC.

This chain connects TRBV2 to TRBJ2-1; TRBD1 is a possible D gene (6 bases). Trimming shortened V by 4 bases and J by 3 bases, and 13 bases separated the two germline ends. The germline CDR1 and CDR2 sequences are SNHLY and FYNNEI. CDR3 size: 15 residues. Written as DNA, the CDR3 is TGTGCCAGCAGTGGAGGGGGAAATAACTACAATGAGCAGTTCTTC. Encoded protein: CASSGGGNNYNEQFF.

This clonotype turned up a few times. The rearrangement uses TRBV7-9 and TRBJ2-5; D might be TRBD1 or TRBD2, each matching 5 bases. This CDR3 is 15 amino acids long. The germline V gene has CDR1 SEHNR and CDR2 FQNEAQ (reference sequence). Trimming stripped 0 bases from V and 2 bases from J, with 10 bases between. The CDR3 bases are TGTGCCAGCAGCTTAGCTGGGACCGGACAAGAGACCCAGTACTTC. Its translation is CASSLAGTGQETQYF.

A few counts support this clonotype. This chain's CDR3 is CASSIVAGLSRDTQYF. CDR3 in DNA: TGTGCCAGTAGTATAGTAGCGGGGCTCTCTAGAGATACGCAGTATTTT. This chain uses TRBV19 with TRBJ2-3, with 8 bases matching TRBD2. The V gene end was trimmed by 1 base and the J gene end by 5 bases; junction bases not matched to a gene: 8. The CDR3 contains 16 residues. Germline V gene sequence: CDR1 LNHDA, CDR2 SQIVND (reference sequence). The whole variable domain, remainder taken from reference TRBV19 and TRBJ2-3, is DGGITQSPKYLFRKEGQNVTLSCEQNLNHDAMYWYRQDPGQGLRLIYYSQIVNDFQKGDIAEGYSVSREKKESFPLTVTSAQKNPTAFYLCASSIVAGLSRDTQYFGPGTRLTVL.

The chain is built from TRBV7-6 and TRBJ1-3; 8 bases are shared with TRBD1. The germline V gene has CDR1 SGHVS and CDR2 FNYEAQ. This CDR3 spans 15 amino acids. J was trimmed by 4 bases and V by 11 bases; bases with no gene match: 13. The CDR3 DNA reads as TGTGCCCAACCCCTTACAGGGGGTTCAGGAAACACCATATATTTT. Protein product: CAQPLTGGSGNTIYF. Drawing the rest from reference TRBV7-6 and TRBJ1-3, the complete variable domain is GAGVSQSPRYKVTKRGQDVALRCDPISGHVSLYWYRQALGQGPEFLTYFNYEAQQDKSGLPNDRFSAERPEGSISTLTIQRTEQRDSAMYRCAQPLTGGSGNTIYFGEGSWLTVV.

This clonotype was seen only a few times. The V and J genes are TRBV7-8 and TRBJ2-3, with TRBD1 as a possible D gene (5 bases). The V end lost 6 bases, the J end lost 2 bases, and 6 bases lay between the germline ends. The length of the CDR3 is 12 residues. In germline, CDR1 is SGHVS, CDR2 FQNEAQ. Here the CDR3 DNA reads TGTGCCAGCAGGACAGTCACAGATACGCAGTATTTT. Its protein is CASRTVTDTQYF.